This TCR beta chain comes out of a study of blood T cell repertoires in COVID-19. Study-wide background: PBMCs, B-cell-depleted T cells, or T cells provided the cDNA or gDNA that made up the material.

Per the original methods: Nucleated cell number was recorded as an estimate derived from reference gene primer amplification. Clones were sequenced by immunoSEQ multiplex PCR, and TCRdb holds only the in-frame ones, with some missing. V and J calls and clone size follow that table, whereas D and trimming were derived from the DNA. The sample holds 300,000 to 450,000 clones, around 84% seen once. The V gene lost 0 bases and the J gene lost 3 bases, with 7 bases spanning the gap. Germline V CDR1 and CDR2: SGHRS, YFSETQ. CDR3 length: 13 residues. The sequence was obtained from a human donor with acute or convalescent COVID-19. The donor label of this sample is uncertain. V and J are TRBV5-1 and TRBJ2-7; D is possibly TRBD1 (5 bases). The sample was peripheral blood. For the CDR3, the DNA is TGCGCCAGCAGCTTGGCAGGGTTCTACGAGCAGTACTTC. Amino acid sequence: CASSLAGFYEQYF.